This TCR beta chain was obtained from a study of shared clonotypes between healthy human individuals. The donors were all Caucasian adults (living in Nashville, Tennessee). Germline CDR1 SGHNT, CDR2 YYREEE (reference sequence). Deletions cut 6 bases from V and 0 bases from J, with 13 bases between. The CDR3 is 15 amino acids. Original data processing: ImmunoSEQ junction-only sequences lacked quality scores, so their filtering differed. Only in-frame clones appear in the TCRdb table, and some are missing; sequencing was by immunoSEQ multiplex PCR. The DNA gave D and trimming, while V, J and clone size come from that table. Altogether approximately 500,000 clones are present, 70% to 80% being singletons, with the ten largest covering roughly 13%.

The rearrangement links TRBV5-4 to TRBJ2-1; TRBD2 might be the D (5 bases). What was sequenced was PBMCs. This TCR came from a woman between 40 and 55 years old in good health. Some clones in this sample may be carry-over from other donors' samples. The CDR3 spells CASTSPRGSYNEQFF. CDR3 bases: TGTGCCAGCACCTCTCCCCGGGGCTCCTACAATGAGCAGTTCTTC.